The present T cell receptor beta chain was sequenced within a study of T cell repertoires in cytomegalovirus infection. Study overall: Based on public TCR beta signatures, there were indications of CMV infection and of a matching HLA type.

The study's findings and limits: Pooled public TCR beta family frequency picked out CMV carriers with the relevant HLA. HLA-C-restricted CMV clonotypes gave the most frequent clonotype in two of eight donors.

TCRdb used MiXCR to reprocess the reads, holding one entry per CDR3 protein. The top ten hold 2.5% to 3.5% of the sample, which has some 680,000 distinct CDR3 sequences, 35% seen once. V gave up 9 bases and J gave up 1 base, with 13 bases separating them. This CDR3 spans 14 amino acids. Regarding this clonotype: The antigen is unknown.

Material: PBMCs. V gene TRBV12-3 or TRBV12-4 combines with J gene TRBJ1-5; D might be TRBD1 (6 bases). The source is a human donor in good health (CMV status not recorded). Some clones in this sample may be carry-over from other donors' samples. CDR3 bases: TGTGCCAGTGGGGAGGGGGGGAGCAATCAGCCCCAGCATTTT. It encodes CASGEGGSNQPQHF.